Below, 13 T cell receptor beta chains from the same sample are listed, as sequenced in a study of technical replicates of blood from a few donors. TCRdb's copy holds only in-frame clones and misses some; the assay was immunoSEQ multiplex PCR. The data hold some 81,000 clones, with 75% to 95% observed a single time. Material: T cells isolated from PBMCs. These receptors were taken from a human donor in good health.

The DNA for the CDR3 is TGCGCCAGCAGCTTAGGGGACAGGGAATACGAGCAGTACTTC. Translating it yields CASSLGDREYEQYF. This rearrangement joins TRBV5-1 to TRBJ2-7, with TRBD1 matching over 9 bases. This CDR3 contains 14 residues. Trimming took 2 bases from V and 4 from J; bases not matched to a gene: 4. CDR1 is SGHRS, CDR2 YFSETQ, per germline.

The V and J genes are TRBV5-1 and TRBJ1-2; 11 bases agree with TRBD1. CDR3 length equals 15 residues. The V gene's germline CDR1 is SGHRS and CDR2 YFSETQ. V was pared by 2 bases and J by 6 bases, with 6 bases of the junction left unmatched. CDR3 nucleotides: TGCGCCAGCAGCTTCCTCTCGGGACAGGGGGATGGCTACACCTTC. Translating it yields CASSFLSGQGDGYTF.

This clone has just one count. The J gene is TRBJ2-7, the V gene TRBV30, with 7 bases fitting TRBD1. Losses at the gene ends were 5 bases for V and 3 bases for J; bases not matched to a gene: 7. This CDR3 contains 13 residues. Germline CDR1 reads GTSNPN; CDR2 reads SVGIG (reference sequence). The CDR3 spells CAWAGGPNYEQYF. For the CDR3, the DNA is TGTGCCTGGGCAGGGGGACCGAACTACGAGCAGTACTTC. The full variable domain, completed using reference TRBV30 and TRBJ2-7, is SQTIHQWPATLVQPVGSPLSLECTVEGTSNPNLYWYRQAAGRGLQLLFYSVGIGQISSEVPQNLSASRPQDRQFILSSKKLLLSDSGFYLCAWAGGPNYEQYFGPGTRLTVT.

The CDR3 is CASSLPGQGANEQFF. The CDR3 DNA follows: TGTGCCAGCAGTCTTCCGGGACAGGGGGCCAATGAGCAGTTCTTC. The chain recombines TRBV28 with TRBJ2-1; TRBD1 matches 12 bases. Germline V gene data show CDR1 as MDHEN and CDR2 as SYDVKM. This CDR3 has 15 amino acids. The J segment lost 6 bases and the V segment lost 5 bases, leaving 5 bases of the junction unmatched.

CDR3 in amino acids: CASTSSRDRGEYEQYF. In nucleotides, the CDR3 is TGCGCCAGCACCTCCTCCCGGGACAGGGGCGAATACGAGCAGTACTTC. The rearrangement joins TRBV5-1 to TRBJ2-7; 10 nucleotides align to TRBD1. Germline V CDR1 and CDR2: SGHRS, YFSETQ. The CDR3 extends over 16 amino acids. The V segment lost 6 bases and the J segment 4 bases; nucleotides outside the gene matches: 13.

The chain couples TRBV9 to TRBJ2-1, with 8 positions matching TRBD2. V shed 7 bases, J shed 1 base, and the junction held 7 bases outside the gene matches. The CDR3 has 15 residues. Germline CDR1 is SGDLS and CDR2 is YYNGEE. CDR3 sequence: CASGTGTSSYNEQFF. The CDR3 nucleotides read TGTGCCAGCGGAACAGGGACTAGTTCCTACAATGAGCAGTTCTTC.

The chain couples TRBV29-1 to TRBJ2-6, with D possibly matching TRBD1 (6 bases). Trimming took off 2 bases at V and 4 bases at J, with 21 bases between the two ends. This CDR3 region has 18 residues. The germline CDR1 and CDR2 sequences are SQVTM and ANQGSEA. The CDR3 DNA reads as TGCAGCGTTGAATATCTGAGCAGGGGTGGGTCCGGGGCCAACGTCCTGACTTTC. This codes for CSVEYLSRGGSGANVLTF.

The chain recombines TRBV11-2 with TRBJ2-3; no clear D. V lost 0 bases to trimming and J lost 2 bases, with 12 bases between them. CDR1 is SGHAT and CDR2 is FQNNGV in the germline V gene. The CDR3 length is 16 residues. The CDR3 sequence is CASSLDRWASTDTQYF. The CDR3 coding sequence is TGTGCCAGCAGCTTAGATCGGTGGGCTTCCACAGATACGCAGTATTTT.

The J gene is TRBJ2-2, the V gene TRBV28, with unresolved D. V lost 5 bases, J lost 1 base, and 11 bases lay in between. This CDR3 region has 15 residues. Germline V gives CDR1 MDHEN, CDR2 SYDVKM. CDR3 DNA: TGTGCCAGCAGTGGGCCTAATAGGAACACCGGGGAGCTGTTTTTT. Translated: CASSGPNRNTGELFF.

The CDR3 coding sequence is TGTGCCAGCAGTCCACGGGAGAGTGGCGAGCAGTACTTC. Translation gives CASSPRESGEQYF. V gene TRBV6-5 combines with J gene TRBJ2-7; D perhaps matches TRBD2 (6 bases). Per the germline V gene, CDR1 is MNHEY and CDR2 is SVGAGI. This CDR3 region has 13 residues. Trimming removed 5 bases from V and 6 bases from J, with 14 bases in between.

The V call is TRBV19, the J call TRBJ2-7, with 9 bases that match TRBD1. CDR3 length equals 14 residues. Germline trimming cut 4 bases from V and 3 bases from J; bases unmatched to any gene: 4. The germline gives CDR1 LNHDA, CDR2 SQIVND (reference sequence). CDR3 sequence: CASSTSTGGYEQYF. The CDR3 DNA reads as TGTGCCAGTAGTACGTCGACAGGGGGCTACGAGCAGTACTTC.

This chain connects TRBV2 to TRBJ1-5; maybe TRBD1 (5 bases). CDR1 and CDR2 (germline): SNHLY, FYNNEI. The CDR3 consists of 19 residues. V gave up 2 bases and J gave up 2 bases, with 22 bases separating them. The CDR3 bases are TGTGCCAGCAGTGAAACCCCACGGGCAGGGAAATGGCGCAATCAGCCCCAGCATTTT. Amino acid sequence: CASSETPRAGKWRNQPQHF.

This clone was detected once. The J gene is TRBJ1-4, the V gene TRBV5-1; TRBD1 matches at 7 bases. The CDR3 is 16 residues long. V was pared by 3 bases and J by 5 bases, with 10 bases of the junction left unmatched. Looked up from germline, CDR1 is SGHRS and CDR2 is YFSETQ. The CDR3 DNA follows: TGCGCCAGCAGCTGGGGCCGGGACAGCTTAAATGAAAAACTGTTTTTT. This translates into CASSWGRDSLNEKLFF.